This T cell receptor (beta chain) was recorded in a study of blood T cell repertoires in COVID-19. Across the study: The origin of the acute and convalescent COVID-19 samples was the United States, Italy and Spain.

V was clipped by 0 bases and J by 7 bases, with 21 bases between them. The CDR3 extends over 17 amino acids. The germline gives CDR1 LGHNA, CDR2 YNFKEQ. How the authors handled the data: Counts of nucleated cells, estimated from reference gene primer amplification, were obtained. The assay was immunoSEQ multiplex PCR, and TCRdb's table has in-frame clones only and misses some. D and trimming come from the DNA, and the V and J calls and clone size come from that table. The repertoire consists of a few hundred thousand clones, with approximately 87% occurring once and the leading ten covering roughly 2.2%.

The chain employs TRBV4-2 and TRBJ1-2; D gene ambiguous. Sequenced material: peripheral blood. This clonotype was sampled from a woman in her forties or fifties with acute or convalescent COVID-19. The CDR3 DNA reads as TGTGCCAGCAGCCAAGATATGGTAAGACACCACCAGTTTGGCTACACCTTC. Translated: CASSQDMVRHHQFGYTF.